A single sample is the source of the 15 T cell receptor beta chains below, sequenced in a study of Graves' ophthalmopathy and Graves' hyperthyroidism. Amplification of TCR beta CDR3 regions used RNA transcripts. The workflow started with a first-round RT-PCR run with HTBI primers and then moved on to a second-round multiplex PCR. One entry per CDR3 protein, called by TCRdb with MiXCR from the multiplex PCR reads. This sample has 170,000 or so distinct CDR3 sequences, with approximately 40% found just once. The sequenced sample was peripheral blood. Receptors originate from a man aged 25 to 40 with Graves' ophthalmopathy.

In this sample, this clonotype turned up many times. This chain connects TRBV6-2 or TRBV6-3 to TRBJ1-4; 11 bases align to TRBD1. Germline V gene sequence: CDR1 MNHEY, CDR2 SVGEGT. The CDR3 covers 17 residues. V trimming: 6 bases; J trimming: 3 bases; junction bases outside the gene matches: 9. The CDR3 protein is CASRGQGETVANEKLFF. For the CDR3, the DNA is TGTGCCAGCAGGGGACAGGGGGAAACAGTAGCTAATGAAAAACTGTTTTTT.

The chain employs TRBV12-3 or TRBV12-4 and TRBJ1-2; D unresolved. CDR3 length: 15 amino acids. V lost 2 bases and J 3 bases, leaving 13 bases between the germline ends. This chain's CDR3 is CASSLTPSGYYGYTF. The CDR3 DNA sequence: TGTGCCAGCAGTTTAACCCCAAGCGGTTACTATGGCTACACCTTC.

This clonotype was recorded at least ten times. This chain connects TRBV12-3 or TRBV12-4 to TRBJ1-5; D gene ambiguous. The CDR3 is 14 residues long. V lost 3 bases and J 2 bases, leaving 8 bases between the germline ends. CDR3 sequence: CASSLHGRNQPQHF. In nucleotides, the CDR3 is TGTGCCAGCAGTTTGCATGGGCGCAATCAGCCCCAGCATTTT.

Ten or more counts support this clonotype. The rearrangement joins TRBV7-9 to TRBJ2-7; D is possibly TRBD1 (6 bases). Trimming pared 5 bases from V and 4 bases from J, leaving 15 bases between. The CDR3 has 14 amino acids. Looked up from germline, CDR1 is SEHNR and CDR2 is FQNEAQ (reference sequence). This chain's CDR3 is CASSPRTAQYEQYF. CDR3 DNA: TGTGCCAGCAGCCCAAGGACAGCCCAATACGAGCAGTACTTC.

The sample holds one count of this clonotype. The CDR3 DNA reads TGTGCCAGCAGCCAAGCTGTTCTAGCGGGAGGGTCTCCCTCCTACGAGCAGTACTTC. Its translation is CASSQAVLAGGSPSYEQYF. The rearrangement joins TRBV11-2 to TRBJ2-7, with 12 bases lining up with TRBD2. This CDR3 has 19 amino acids. Per the germline V gene, CDR1 is SGHAT and CDR2 is FQNNGV. Trimming cost V 5 bases and J 0 bases; bases outside gene matches: 14.

This clonotype was counted many times. J is TRBJ2-7 and V is TRBV28; TRBD2 is a possible D gene (6 bases). CDR1 and CDR2 from the germline V gene are MDHEN and SYDVKM. V lost 7 bases and J lost 2, with 15 bases in between. The CDR3 length is 14 residues. The CDR3 DNA reads TGTGCCAGCATCCGCGGGACTGCCCCCTACGAGCAGTACTTC. As protein: CASIRGTAPYEQYF.

This clonotype was recorded many times. This CDR3 reads CASSHNGGELFF. CDR3 bases: TGTGCCAGCAGCCACAACGGGGGGGAGCTGTTTTTT. V gene TRBV7-2 combines with J gene TRBJ2-2; no reliable D call. The CDR3 consists of 12 residues. Germline lookup yields CDR1 SGHTA and CDR2 FQGNSA. V lost 5 bases to trimming and J lost 8 bases, with 9 bases between them.

The chain recombines TRBV19 with TRBJ1-5, with TRBD1 as a possible D gene (6 bases). Between the trimmed V and J ends, which lost 10 bases and 1 base, there was a span of 26 bases. Germline assignment: CDR1 LNHDA and CDR2 SQIVND (reference sequence). The CDR3 contains 18 residues. The CDR3 here is CANTILRGGTFSNQPQHF. CDR3 nucleotide sequence: TGTGCCAACACCATTCTTCGAGGGGGGACTTTCAGCAATCAGCCCCAGCATTTT.

V usage is TRBV6-1 and J usage is TRBJ2-5, with 11 bases lining up with TRBD2. V lost 6 bases to trimming and J lost 4 bases; unmatched junction nucleotides: 4. CDR1 MNHNS and CDR2 SASEGT come from the germline V gene. CDR3 length equals 14 residues. CDR3 loop: CASRTSGVGETQYF. CDR3 sequence (DNA): TGTGCCAGCAGGACTAGCGGGGTTGGAGAGACCCAGTACTTC.

The chain joins TRBV7-3 to TRBJ2-5, with TRBD2 matching 13 bases. Germline V CDR1 and CDR2: SGHTA, FQGTGA. The CDR3 sequence is 17 residues long. Trimming cost V 0 bases and J 5 bases; bases outside gene matches: 6. The CDR3 region is CASSLTGLAGAWETQYF. CDR3 nucleotides: TGTGCCAGCAGCTTAACCGGACTAGCGGGAGCTTGGGAGACCCAGTACTTC.

The J gene is TRBJ1-1, the V gene TRBV28; D gene unclear. This CDR3 is 13 amino acids long. Trimming stripped 6 bases from V and 10 bases from J, with 18 bases between. Germline values: CDR1 MDHEN, CDR2 SYDVKM. The CDR3 is CASRTLIQVAAFF. DNA of the CDR3: TGTGCCAGCAGGACGCTCATTCAAGTGGCAGCTTTCTTT.

V is TRBV6-1 and J is TRBJ1-2; TRBD1 matches 7 bases. The CDR3 is made up of 14 amino acids. V trimming: 6 bases; J trimming: 8 bases; junction bases outside the gene matches: 12. The germline CDR1 and CDR2 sequences are MNHNS and SASEGT. The CDR3 protein is CASSPRQGPSGYTF. CDR3 DNA sequence: TGTGCCAGCAGCCCTAGACAGGGCCCATCCGGCTACACCTTC.

The chain uses TRBV6-2 or TRBV6-3 and TRBJ1-2, with a weak D call TRBD1 (5 bases). The V end was cut by 2 bases, the J end by 3 bases, with 7 bases between. The CDR3 is made up of 13 amino acids. Germline V gene sequence: CDR1 MNHEY, CDR2 SVGEGT. CDR3 sequence: CASSYQGYYGYTF. As DNA, the CDR3 is TGTGCCAGCAGTTACCAGGGATACTATGGCTACACCTTC.

This clonotype was detected ten times or more. CDR3 in amino acids: CASNIGVSTGELFF. CDR3 coding DNA: TGTGCCAGCAATATTGGCGTGTCCACCGGGGAGCTGTTTTTT. The chain couples TRBV6-1 to TRBJ2-2; D not resolved. The CDR3 spans 14 residues. V shed 7 bases and J shed 4 bases, with 13 bases lying between them. Germline values: CDR1 MNHNS, CDR2 SASEGT.

CDR3 sequence (DNA): TGTGCCAGCAATCTGGAAGGGCGGGAAGCCAAAAACATTCAGTACTTC. Residues: CASNLEGREAKNIQYF. This chain uses TRBV6-1 with TRBJ2-4, with a possible D match to TRBD2 (6 bases). V lost 7 bases, J lost 0 bases, and 16 bases lay in between. Germline V gives CDR1 MNHNS, CDR2 SASEGT. The CDR3 sequence is 16 residues long.